This TCR beta chain was captured in a study of CXCR3-negative and CXCR3-positive naive CD8 T cells (dated by TCRdb to about 2019). Study-level background: In total, some 130 million TRB reads were obtained, or roughly 1.5 +/- 0.3 million reads per library. Diversity and physicochemical repertoire analyses covered some ten donors pooled from two independent experiments. The TRBV-TRBJ cluster analysis covered naive subsets from 5 or 6 donors and memory cells from 3 donors.

For sequencing, a NextSeq 550 was employed. The Human TCR Profiling Kit (MiLaboratory) was used to make UMI-labeled 5' RACE TRB cDNA libraries. The full amount of extracted RNA was used for cDNA synthesis, and the full amount of resulting cDNA was used for PCR amplification. Libraries were prepared in parallel with an identical number of PCR cycles. Regarding the original processing steps: MIGEC and MiXCR extracted about 53,000 +/- 10,000 unique UMI-labeled TRB cDNA molecules per library, requiring at least two reads per UMI. Each library averaged around 42,000 +/- 9,900 functional in-frame TRB CDR3 nucleotide clonotypes without stop codons. Diversity metrics, including normalized Shannon-Wiener and Chao1, were computed in VDJtools after downsampling to 5000 UMI-labeled TRB molecules per sample. For the central five CDR3 residues, VDJtools calculated physicochemical properties weighted by clonotype size, namely interaction energy, strength, volume and Kidera factor 4. TCRdb reprocessed the reads, and each CDR3 protein sequence is entered once, without DNA. None of the V and J calls come from the authors' own analysis; TCRdb made them. This sample's table lists 6,000 or so distinct CDR3 sequences. The ten largest clones add up to about 2.4% of the sample.

Measured from the cysteine to the phenylalanine, the CDR3 is 16 residues long. DNA is not on record. Based on the germline V gene, the CDR1 and CDR2 sequences are SQVTM and ANQGSEA. Broader findings and caveats from the paper: CXCR3 expression partially decreased after cryopreservation, so most assays used freshly isolated PBMCs. Both naive subsets had comparably high repertoire diversity, while memory CD8+ T cells had much lower repertoire diversity. Naive CXCR3-negative and CXCR3-positive cells from the same donor showed similar TRBV-TRBJ usage, whereas memory cells showed distinct patterns. TRB CDR3s from CXCR3-positive naive cells showed higher hydrophobicity (lower Kidera factor 4), lower energy, and higher strength and volume indices than CXCR3-negative naive cells. Surface CD5, linked to self-reactivity in mice, was comparable between naive subsets; TCR interaction strength was therefore also inferred from TRB CDR3 physicochemical properties.

Each CD8+ T cell subset was flow-sorted in triplicate, and 300,000 or so cells per subset were placed directly into RLT lysis buffer. Naive CD8+ T cells were defined stringently as CD45RO-CCR7+CD27+CD95- to exclude memory contaminants. Peripheral blood mononuclear cells were isolated from buffy coats using standard density gradient centrifugation. Naive CXCR3-negative and CXCR3-positive CD8+ T cells were flow-sorted using a FACSAria III. Total RNA was extracted from sorted cells with an RNeasy Mini Kit. In the absence of a count, this clonotype is rated medium-sized (0.01 to 0.1%) from its frequency. Its antigen is still unknown.

Here the chain combines TRBV29-1 and TRBJ2-3; the TRBD1 assignment by TCRdb is unverifiable without DNA. This receptor was taken from a human donor in good health. Some clones in this sample may be carry-over from other donors' samples. Source material: naive CXCR3+ CD8+ T cells from blood. This sample's cell subset or site label indicates: CD45RO-CCR7+CD27+CD95- naive CD8+ T cells expressing CXCR3 (TNR3+). CDR3 sequence: CSVEWRRNYNYGTQYF.